This is a list of T cell receptor beta chains from one sample in a study of siplizumab effects on memory and regulatory T cells. Assay used: immunoSEQ multiplex PCR; TCRdb lists only in-frame clones, some missing. The sample has around 100,000 clones; around 90% are singletons. Sequenced input: non-Treg CD4+ T cells sorted from blood. These receptors were collected from a human donor in good health. Each CDR3 is given without its conserved first and last residue.

J	V	CDR3
TRBJ2-3	TRBV10-3	AISVTGSSTDTQY
TRBJ2-1	TRBV5-1	ASRGLAGASYNEQF
TRBJ2-3	TRBV5-4	ASSPLGTASTDTQY
TRBJ2-1	TRBV19	ASSSGNEQF
TRBJ1-1	TRBV10-2	ASFPKGGGNTEAF
TRBJ2-7	TRBV7-9	ASSLGLGREQY
TRBJ2-4	TRBV10-1	ASIPGLADQNIQY
TRBJ2-7	TRBV28	ASSSPGQGPYEQY
TRBJ2-5	TRBV2	ASTQFQETQY
TRBJ2-5	TRBV5-1	ASSQSDVRLETQY
TRBJ2-1	TRBV4-1	ASSQDRFGRQF
TRBJ2-7	TRBV4-2	ASSQGRDSHSYEQY
TRBJ2-7	TRBV30	AWNSQVEGYEQY
TRBJ2-6	TRBV7-3	ASSSGQPGANVLT